A single sample gave rise to the 18 T cell receptor beta chains below, sequenced in a study of long-term antiretroviral therapy in people with HIV. immunoSEQ v3.0 was run at survey level. Profiled with immunoSEQ multiplex PCR; TCRdb holds only in-frame clones, not every one. The sample shows more than 25,000 clones, 85% to 90% of them seen only once. The sample consisted of unsorted PBMCs, taken 3.2 years before starting antiretroviral therapy. These receptors all come from a man aged 45 to 65 with HIV.

This rearrangement joins TRBV11-3 to TRBJ2-1; D perhaps matches TRBD2 (6 bases). V lost 5 bases to trimming and J lost 7 bases, with 18 bases between them. CDR3 length: 15 residues. Germline CDR1 SGHNT, CDR2 YENEEA. The CDR3 coding sequence is TGTGCCAGCAGCCAGACGTGGCTAGCGAGGAATGAGCAGTTCTTC. Protein: CASSQTWLARNEQFF.

The J gene is TRBJ2-2, the V gene TRBV28; 8 nucleotides align to TRBD1. V shed 4 bases, J shed 8 bases, and the junction held 6 bases outside the gene matches. The germline CDR1 and CDR2 sequences are MDHEN and SYDVKM. This CDR3 contains 14 residues. In nucleotides, the CDR3 is TGTGCCAGCAGTTCCCCAGGGGGCGTGGGGGAGCTGTTTTTT. Protein sequence: CASSSPGGVGELFF.

This clone was found a few times. V and J are TRBV14 and TRBJ2-6, with 9 bases identical to TRBD2. Looked up from germline, CDR1 is SGHDN and CDR2 is FVKESK. The V and J ends lost 8 bases and 0 bases, in that order; junction bases with no gene match: 8. The CDR3 runs to 17 residues. The CDR3 DNA follows: TGTGCCAGCGGAGGGACTAGCCCGTACTCTGGGGCCAACGTCCTGACTTTC. Translation: CASGGTSPYSGANVLTF. The whole variable domain, remainder taken from reference TRBV14 and TRBJ2-6, is EAGVTQFPSHSVIEKGQTVTLRCDPISGHDNLYWYRRVMGKEIKFLLHFVKESKQDESGMPNNRFLAERTGGTYSTLKVQPAELEDSGVYFCASGGTSPYSGANVLTFGAGSRLTVL.

The chain uses TRBV28 and TRBJ2-7, with TRBD1 as a possible D gene (6 bases). Germline values: CDR1 MDHEN, CDR2 SYDVKM. This CDR3 has 14 residues. V lost 6 bases, J lost 3 bases, and 15 bases lay in between. The CDR3 coding sequence is TGTGCCAGCAGATCCGGGACACCTAACTACGAGCAGTACTTC. The encoded protein is CASRSGTPNYEQYF.

V and J are TRBV19 and TRBJ1-1; 8 bases map to TRBD1. In germline, CDR1 is LNHDA, CDR2 SQIVND (reference sequence). V dropped 7 bases and J dropped 7; count of bases not matched to a gene: 26. The CDR3 contains 19 residues. For the CDR3, the DNA is TGTGCCAGTATTTTGCTCGGGACAGGTCCGTTGGGGGCAGGCTTTGAAGCTTTCTTT. Its protein product is CASILLGTGPLGAGFEAFF.

This chain links TRBV2 with TRBJ2-7; D uncertain. V was trimmed by 6 bases and J by 3 bases, leaving 6 bases between them. This CDR3 has 11 amino acids. Germline-derived CDR1 and CDR2 are SNHLY and FYNNEI. The CDR3 DNA sequence: TGTGCCAGCAGGAGCGTCTACGAGCAGTACTTC. Amino acids: CASRSVYEQYF.

The chain combines TRBV11-3 with TRBJ2-1, with TRBD2 matching over 11 bases. The CDR3 contains 18 residues. Unmatched junction bases numbered 11, after V lost 1 base and J lost 6 bases. Germline-derived CDR1 and CDR2 are SGHNT and YENEEA. CDR3 sequence: CASSLGSGLAAGSNEQFF. CDR3 bases: TGTGCCAGCAGCTTAGGATCGGGACTAGCGGCAGGGTCCAATGAGCAGTTCTTC.

The V gene is TRBV9, the J gene TRBJ2-7; 8 bases agree with TRBD1. The CDR3 covers 14 residues. Germline loops: CDR1 SGDLS, CDR2 YYNGEE. Germline trimming cut 4 bases from V and 5 bases from J; bases unmatched to any gene: 8. CDR3 region: CASSPRQGLDEQYF. The CDR3 DNA follows: TGTGCCAGCAGCCCCAGACAGGGGCTCGACGAGCAGTACTTC.

This chain connects TRBV5-1 to TRBJ1-1, with D hard to call. Trimming left V 7 bases short and J 5 bases short, with 21 bases between. The CDR3 contains 15 residues. Looked up from germline, CDR1 is SGHRS and CDR2 is YFSETQ. The CDR3 coding sequence is TGCGCCAGCTCCAATGAGGGTTTAAGTGTAACTGAAGCTTTCTTT. It yields the protein CASSNEGLSVTEAFF.

This chain connects TRBV15 to TRBJ2-5; the D gene is possibly TRBD2 (6 bases). In germline, CDR1 is LNHNV, CDR2 YYDKDF (reference sequence). The CDR3 is 16 residues long. V was clipped by 7 bases and J by 2 bases, with 20 bases between them. Written as DNA, the CDR3 is TGTGCCACCACCCGAGGGAGGTCCTTGGCGCAAGAGACCCAGTACTTC. Translation: CATTRGRSLAQETQYF.

J is TRBJ1-2 and V is TRBV28, with TRBD1 identical over 10 bases. The CDR3 contains 17 residues. CDR1 is MDHEN, CDR2 SYDVKM, per germline. With V trimmed by 3 bases and J by 4 bases, 11 bases remained unmatched. Here the CDR3 DNA reads TGTGCCAGCAGTTTGGCCGGGACAGGGGCCGTTTCCTATGGCTACACCTTC. Protein: CASSLAGTGAVSYGYTF.

This chain connects TRBV10-3 to TRBJ2-3; D is possibly TRBD2 (6 bases). The CDR3 consists of 15 residues. V shed 3 bases and J shed 6 bases, with 16 bases lying between them. Germline V gene data show CDR1 as ENHRY and CDR2 as SYGVKD. CDR3 amino acids: CAISDPNGRGDTQYF. CDR3 in DNA: TGTGCCATCAGTGACCCGAACGGGCGGGGCGATACGCAGTATTTT.

Remarks on this clone: The sample holds other DNA sequences that translate to the same CDR3. V and J are TRBV6-5 and TRBJ2-5; 10 bases agree with TRBD1. V lost 8 bases and J lost 5; bases outside the gene matches: 5. The CDR3 is 13 amino acids. The germline V gene encodes CDR1 MNHEY and CDR2 SVGAGI. The CDR3 loop is CASRDRGRETQYF. The CDR3 region has the DNA TGTGCCAGCCGGGACAGGGGACGGGAGACCCAGTACTTC.

The chain carries TRBV7-8 and TRBJ1-5; TRBD1 is a possible D gene (6 bases). Trimming took 6 bases from V and 7 from J, leaving 16 bases between them. CDR1 is SGHVS and CDR2 is FQNEAQ in the germline V gene. The CDR3 consists of 14 residues. CDR3 bases: TGTGCCAGCAGAAGGGGGGGTATGGCACAGCCCCAGCATTTT. This sequence encodes CASRRGGMAQPQHF. Full variable domain (rest looked up from reference TRBV7-8 and TRBJ1-5): GAGVSQSPRYKVAKRGQDVALRCDPISGHVSLFWYQQALGQGPEFLTYFQNEAQLDKSGLPSDRFFAERPEGSVSTLKIQRTQQEDSAVYLCASRRGGMAQPQHFGDGTRLSIL.

The CDR3 here is CASSEGGQGPNEKLFF. Written as DNA, the CDR3 is TGTGCCAGCAGCGAGGGGGGTCAGGGGCCGAATGAAAAACTGTTTTTT. V is TRBV9 and J is TRBJ1-4, with a possible D match to TRBD1 (6 bases). Looked up from germline, CDR1 is SGDLS and CDR2 is YYNGEE. The CDR3 contains 16 residues. Between the trimmed V and J ends, which lost 3 bases and 5 bases, there was a span of 17 bases.

The rearrangement links TRBV5-5 to TRBJ1-4; no clear D. Germline CDR1 and CDR2: SGHKS and YYEKEE (reference sequence). Trimming left V 8 bases short and J 6 bases short, with 20 bases between. The CDR3 sequence is 15 residues long. In DNA, the CDR3 is TGTGCCAGTCTACCGGCATCCCAAGCGCATGAAAAACTGTTTTTT. This codes for CASLPASQAHEKLFF.

The chain uses TRBV7-3 and TRBJ1-2; D uncertain. The germline CDR1 and CDR2 sequences are SGHTA and FQGTGA. The CDR3 contains 14 residues. V dropped 1 base and J dropped 0 bases, with 6 bases sitting between them. The DNA of the CDR3 is TGTGCCAGCAGCTTAAGCGGCACTAACTATGGCTACACCTTC. Amino acids: CASSLSGTNYGYTF.

The J gene is TRBJ1-4, the V gene TRBV20-1; 7 positions agree with TRBD1. This CDR3 comprises 11 residues. V shed 3 bases and J 11 bases; nucleotides not matched to a gene: 3. CDR1 and CDR2 from the germline V gene are DFQATT and SNEGSKA (reference sequence). CDR3: CSARGQPKLFF. CDR3 DNA: TGCAGTGCTAGGGGACAGCCGAAACTGTTTTTT.